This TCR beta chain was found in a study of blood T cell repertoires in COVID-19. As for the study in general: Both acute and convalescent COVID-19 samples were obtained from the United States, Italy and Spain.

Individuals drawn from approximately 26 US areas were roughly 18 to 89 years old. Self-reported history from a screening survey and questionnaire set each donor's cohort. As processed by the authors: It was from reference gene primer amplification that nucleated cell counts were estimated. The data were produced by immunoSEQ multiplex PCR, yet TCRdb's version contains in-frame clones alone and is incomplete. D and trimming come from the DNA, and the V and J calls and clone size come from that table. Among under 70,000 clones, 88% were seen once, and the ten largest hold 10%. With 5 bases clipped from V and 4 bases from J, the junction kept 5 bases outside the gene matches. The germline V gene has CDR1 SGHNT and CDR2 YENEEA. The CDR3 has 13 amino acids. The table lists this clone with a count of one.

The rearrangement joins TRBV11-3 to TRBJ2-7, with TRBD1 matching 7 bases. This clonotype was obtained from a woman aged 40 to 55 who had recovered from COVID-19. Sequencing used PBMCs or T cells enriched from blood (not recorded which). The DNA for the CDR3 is TGTGCCAGCAGCCTAAGACAGGGATACGAGCAGTACTTC. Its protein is CASSLRQGYEQYF.